Described below is a single TCR beta chain sequence and its context. Some clones are missing from TCRdb's copy, which holds only in-frame ones; the method was immunoSEQ multiplex PCR. The sample has about 120,000 clones, 88% seen once. The sample comes from a study of control samples from healthy donors and cancer patients. The length of the CDR3 is 15 residues. Germline-derived CDR1 and CDR2 are SEHNR and FQNEAQ (reference sequence). V was clipped by 0 bases and J by 2 bases, with 8 bases between them. The sequenced material came from blood. The receptor was isolated from a middle-aged man in good health. The chain employs TRBV7-9 and TRBJ1-5, with a weak D call TRBD1 (5 bases). The CDR3 DNA sequence: TGTGCCAGCAGCTTAGCTGGGGGTGGCAATCAGCCCCAGCATTTT. Protein product: CASSLAGGGNQPQHF.